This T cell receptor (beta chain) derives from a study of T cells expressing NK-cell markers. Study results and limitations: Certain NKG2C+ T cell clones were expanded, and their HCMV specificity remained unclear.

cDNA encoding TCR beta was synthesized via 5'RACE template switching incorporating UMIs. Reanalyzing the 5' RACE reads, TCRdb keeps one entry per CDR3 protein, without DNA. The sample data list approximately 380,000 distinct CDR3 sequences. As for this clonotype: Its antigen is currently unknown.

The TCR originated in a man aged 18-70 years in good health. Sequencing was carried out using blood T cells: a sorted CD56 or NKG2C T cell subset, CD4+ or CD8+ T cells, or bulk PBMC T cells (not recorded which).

The CDR3 reads CSARTGKGEKRETQYF. The V and J genes are TRBV20-1 and TRBJ2-5; TCRdb returns TRBD1, unconfirmable since there is no DNA. The CDR3 has 16 residues. Germline values: CDR1 DFQATT, CDR2 SNEGSKA (reference sequence).